This TCR beta chain appears in the sequencing data of a study of blood T cell repertoires in COVID-19. Study in general: The samples span acute and convalescent COVID-19 from the United States, Italy and Spain.

Germline values: CDR1 MNHEY, CDR2 SVGEGT. V dropped 4 bases and J dropped 1 base, with 18 bases sitting between them. The CDR3 extends over 17 amino acids. A single count supports this clone. This table comes from immunoSEQ multiplex PCR, and its TCRdb copy is limited to in-frame clones, with some not included. The sample consists of around 300,000 clones, 80% to 90% of them appearing once. This TCR was recovered from a woman between 70 and 85 years old with acute or convalescent COVID-19. Sequenced material: peripheral blood. The J gene is TRBJ2-3, the V gene TRBV6-2 or TRBV6-3, with D tentatively TRBD2 (6 bases). The CDR3 is CASSFKVRGARTDTQYF. The CDR3 region has the DNA TGTGCCAGCAGTTTCAAGGTTCGCGGGGCCCGCACAGATACGCAGTATTTT.